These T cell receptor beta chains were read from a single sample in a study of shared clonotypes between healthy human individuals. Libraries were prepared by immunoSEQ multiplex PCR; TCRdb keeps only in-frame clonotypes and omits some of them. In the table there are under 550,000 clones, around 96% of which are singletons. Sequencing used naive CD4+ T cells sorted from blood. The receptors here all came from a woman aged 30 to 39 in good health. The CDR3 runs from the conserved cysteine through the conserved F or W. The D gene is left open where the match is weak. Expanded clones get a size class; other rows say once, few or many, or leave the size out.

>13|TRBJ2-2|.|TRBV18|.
CASSGLDTGELFF
TGTGCCAGCTCAGGGTTGGACACCGGGGAGCTGTTTTTT
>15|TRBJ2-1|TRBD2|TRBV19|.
CASGLAGEGWREQFF
TGTGCCAGTGGACTAGCGGGAGAAGGGTGGCGTGAGCAGTTCTTC
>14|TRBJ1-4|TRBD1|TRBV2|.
CASSAETGGEKLFF
TGTGCCAGCAGTGCCGAGACAGGGGGCGAAAAACTGTTTTTT
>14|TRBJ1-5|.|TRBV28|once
CASSLTRFDQPQHF
TGTGCCAGCAGTTTAACCAGGTTTGATCAGCCCCAGCATTTT
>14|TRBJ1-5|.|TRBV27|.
CASSPHRENQPQHF
TGTGCCAGCAGTCCCCATAGGGAGAATCAGCCCCAGCATTTT
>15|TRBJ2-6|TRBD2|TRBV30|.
CAWNRGGGGANVLTF
TGTGCCTGGAACCGCGGGGGTGGTGGGGCCAACGTCCTGACTTTC
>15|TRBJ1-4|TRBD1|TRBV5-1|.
CASSRAGQGVEKLFF
TGCGCCAGCAGCCGAGCCGGACAGGGGGTTGAAAAACTGTTTTTT
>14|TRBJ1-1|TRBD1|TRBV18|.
CASSPRQGGTEAFF
TGTGCCAGCTCACCACGACAGGGAGGCACTGAAGCTTTCTTT
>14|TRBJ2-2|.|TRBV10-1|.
CASTRDLNTGELFF
TGCGCCAGCACCCGGGACCTTAACACCGGGGAGCTGTTTTTT
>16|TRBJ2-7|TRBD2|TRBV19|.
CASSIVVDGGAYEQYF
TGTGCCAGTAGTATAGTTGTGGACGGGGGGGCCTACGAGCAGTACTTC
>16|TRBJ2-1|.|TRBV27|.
CASSEKVGAFYNEQFF
TGTGCCAGCAGTGAAAAAGTGGGAGCCTTTTACAATGAGCAGTTCTTC
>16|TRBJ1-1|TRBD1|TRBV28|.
CASSLRDRSGGTEAFF
TGTGCCAGCAGTTTAAGGGACAGGAGCGGCGGGACTGAAGCTTTCTTT
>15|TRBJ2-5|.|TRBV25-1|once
CASSELRKGSETQYF
TGTGCCAGCAGTGAATTAAGGAAGGGATCGGAGACCCAGTACTTC
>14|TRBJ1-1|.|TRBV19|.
CASSATGVNTEAFF
TGTGCCAGTAGTGCGACAGGAGTAAACACTGAAGCTTTCTTT